This TCR beta chain was identified in a study of T cell repertoires in cytomegalovirus infection. General study findings and limits: There were HLA-C-restricted CMV-specific TCR beta clonotypes dominating the ex vivo response.

Points on this clonotype: The antigen is undetermined.

Using its own MiXCR run on the reads, TCRdb lists one record per CDR3 protein. The sample holds 550,000 to 850,000 distinct CDR3 sequences, around 35% seen once. The CDR3 has 16 residues. The J segment lost 1 base and the V segment lost 5 bases, leaving 8 bases of the junction unmatched. CDR1 and CDR2 from the germline V gene are DFQATT and SNEGSKA (reference sequence). The material sequenced was cultured PBMCs, taken from culture after CMV antigen stimulation. The genes are TRBV20-1 and TRBJ2-3, with 11 bases identical to TRBD2. The receptor comes from a human donor in good health (CMV status not recorded). Some clones in this sample may be carry-over from other donors' samples. The CDR3 loop reads CSAWPSGGTGTDTQYF. DNA of the CDR3: TGCAGTGCTTGGCCTAGCGGGGGGACAGGCACAGATACGCAGTATTTT.